Listed below are T cell receptor beta chains from one sample, sequenced in a study of T cell changes during pregnancy in multiple sclerosis. The data were produced by immunoSEQ multiplex PCR, yet TCRdb's version contains in-frame clones alone and is incomplete. Of under 65,000 clones listed, roughly 93% are singletons. The starting material was CD8+ T cells from peripheral blood mononuclear cells, obtained in the second trimester of pregnancy. Receptor source: a female donor with multiple sclerosis, enrolled in a pregnancy study. Each CDR3 is given with its conserved first and last residue. Fields, in order: V gene, J gene, clone size, D gene, CDR3 protein, CDR3 DNA. A D gene is named only where the DNA matches it firmly. Expanded clones get a size class; other rows say once, few or many, or leave the size out.

TRBV6-6	TRBJ1-1	-	-	CASITTGDWWTEAFF	TGTGCCAGCATTACCACTGGGGACTGGTGGACTGAAGCTTTCTTT
TRBV6-5	TRBJ1-2	-	TRBD1	CASRTGGGYTF	TGTGCCAGCAGGACAGGGGGTGGCTACACCTTC
TRBV7-9	TRBJ2-1	-	TRBD2	CASSPGVLAGASYNEQFF	TGTGCCAGCAGCCCTGGGGTCTTAGCGGGAGCGAGTTACAATGAGCAGTTCTTC
TRBV29-1	TRBJ1-1	-	-	CSVVMTVRAFF	TGCAGCGTTGTCATGACAGTTCGAGCTTTCTTT
TRBV28	TRBJ1-2	-	-	CASSPQFNTHGYTF	TGTGCCAGCAGTCCCCAGTTTAATACCCATGGCTACACCTTC
TRBV4-2	TRBJ2-2	-	TRBD2	CASSQDPSGGSGELFF	TGTGCCAGCAGCCAAGATCCTAGCGGGGGGTCCGGGGAGCTGTTTTTT
TRBV7-6	TRBJ2-6	-	TRBD2	CASSGEGSVSGANVLTF	TGTGCCAGCAGCGGGGAGGGCTCGGTTTCCGGGGCCAACGTCCTGACTTTC
TRBV18	TRBJ2-2	-	TRBD1	CASSLPPGTGFTGELFF	TGTGCCAGCTCACTCCCTCCAGGGACAGGGTTCACCGGGGAGCTGTTTTTT
TRBV19	TRBJ1-3	-	TRBD1	CASSITGGSGNTIYF	TGTGCCAGTAGTATCACAGGGGGTTCTGGAAACACCATATATTTT
TRBV27	TRBJ2-7	-	-	CASSPLGRGQYF	TGTGCCAGCAGTCCACTCGGAAGGGGGCAGTACTTC
TRBV11-2	TRBJ2-1	-	TRBD2	CASSPIRGDYNEQFF	TGTGCCAGCAGCCCCATTCGGGGGGACTACAATGAGCAGTTCTTC
TRBV19	TRBJ2-7	-	TRBD1	CASSIGSRTGYYEQYF	TGTGCCAGTAGTATTGGCTCGCGGACAGGGTATTACGAGCAGTACTTC
TRBV28	TRBJ1-2	-	-	CASSRDSYGYTF	TGTGCCAGCAGTCGGGACTCCTATGGCTACACCTTC
TRBV5-1	TRBJ2-7	-	TRBD1	CASSEKDRGTYEQYF	TGCGCCAGCAGCGAGAAGGACAGGGGGACCTACGAGCAGTACTTC
TRBV15	TRBJ2-5	-	TRBD1	CATSGQGETQYF	TGTGCCACCAGCGGACAGGGAGAGACCCAGTACTTC
TRBV28	TRBJ2-1	-	TRBD1	CASRTDRGYYNEQFF	TGTGCCAGCAGGACTGACAGGGGGTACTACAATGAGCAGTTCTTC
TRBV4-1	TRBJ2-5	-	TRBD2	CASSHPAVPSGGQETQYF	TGCGCCAGCAGCCATCCTGCGGTCCCTAGCGGGGGACAAGAGACCCAGTACTTC
TRBV2	TRBJ2-2	-	-	CASSEGRIYTGELFF	TGTGCCAGCAGTGAAGGGAGGATTTACACCGGGGAGCTGTTTTTT
TRBV27	TRBJ1-5	once	-	CASSLEAPYSNQPQHF	TGTGCCAGCAGTTTGGAGGCTCCCTATAGCAATCAGCCCCAGCATTTT
TRBV11-3	TRBJ2-1	-	TRBD2	CASSSTRLAGGYNEQFF	TGTGCCAGCAGCTCAACTCGACTAGCGGGAGGGTACAATGAGCAGTTCTTC
TRBV2	TRBJ1-6	-	-	CASSEAAGYNSPLHF	TGTGCCAGCAGTGAAGCGGCAGGGTATAATTCACCCCTCCACTTT
TRBV11-3	TRBJ2-7	-	-	CASSLGETYEQYF	TGTGCCAGCAGCTTAGGGGAGACCTACGAGCAGTACTTC
TRBV7-2	TRBJ2-1	-	TRBD1	CASNKKRPGTGVGEQFF	TGTGCCAGCAACAAAAAACGTCCCGGGACAGGGGTTGGTGAGCAGTTCTTC
TRBV30	TRBJ1-5	-	-	CAWSPEQLNQPQHF	TGTGCCTGGAGTCCAGAACAGTTAAATCAGCCCCAGCATTTT
TRBV7-3	TRBJ2-7	-	-	CASSLGLLSEQYF	TGTGCCAGCAGCCTCGGACTCCTCTCAGAGCAGTACTTC
TRBV25-1	TRBJ1-1	once	TRBD1	CASSEPGQAIEAFF	TGTGCCAGCAGTGAACCCGGACAGGCTATTGAAGCTTTCTTT
TRBV6-5	TRBJ2-7	-	-	CASSIGQGSSYEQYF	TGTGCCAGCAGTATCGGGCAGGGGTCCTCCTACGAGCAGTACTTC
TRBV9	TRBJ2-2	-	TRBD2	CASSVHPGTRNTGELFF	TGTGCCAGCAGCGTCCACCCCGGGACTAGGAACACCGGGGAGCTGTTTTTT
TRBV4-3	TRBJ1-4	-	-	CASSQDRSRYEKLFF	TGCGCCAGCAGCCAAGACCGGTCGAGGTATGAAAAACTGTTTTTT
TRBV27	TRBJ2-5	-	TRBD2	CASSLGGDQETQYF	TGTGCCAGCAGCCTGGGAGGGGACCAAGAGACCCAGTACTTC
TRBV2	TRBJ1-6	-	-	CASSERRYNSPLHF	TGTGCCAGCAGTGAAAGGCGGTATAATTCACCCCTCCACTTT
TRBV11-2	TRBJ2-7	-	TRBD1	CASSLGTGNYNEQYF	TGTGCCAGCAGCTTAGGGACAGGGAATTATAACGAGCAGTACTTC
TRBV9	TRBJ2-7	-	TRBD2	CASSVEAGGPYEQYF	TGTGCCAGCAGCGTAGAAGCGGGGGGCCCTTACGAGCAGTACTTC
TRBV4-2	TRBJ2-2	-	TRBD2	CASSQDRTSGRSTGELFF	TGTGCCAGCAGCCAAGATCGGACTAGCGGGAGATCAACCGGGGAGCTGTTTTTT
TRBV19	TRBJ1-5	-	-	CASSDWGSNQPQHF	TGTGCCAGTTCGGACTGGGGTAGCAATCAGCCCCAGCATTTT
TRBV7-2	TRBJ2-1	-	-	CASSLELRESGYNEQFF	TGTGCCAGCAGCTTAGAGCTCCGGGAGAGTGGGTACAATGAGCAGTTCTTC
TRBV7-9	TRBJ2-2	-	-	CASSFTGRTGELFF	TGTGCCAGCAGCTTCACAGGGCGCACCGGGGAGCTGTTTTTT
TRBV7-6	TRBJ2-1	-	TRBD2	CASSLPSGVYNEQFF	TGTGCCAGCAGCTTACCTAGCGGGGTTTACAATGAGCAGTTCTTC
TRBV4-2	TRBJ2-7	once	-	CASSQERLLHEQYF	TGTGCCAGCAGCCAAGAGCGGCTACTACACGAGCAGTACTTC
TRBV30	TRBJ2-7	-	-	CAWSVGANEQYF	TGTGCCTGGAGTGTAGGGGCGAACGAGCAGTACTTC
TRBV5-6	TRBJ1-1	-	TRBD1	CASSLFNRGPEMNTEAFF	TGTGCCAGCAGCTTGTTTAACAGGGGTCCCGAAATGAACACTGAAGCTTTCTTT
TRBV6-1	TRBJ1-1	once	-	CASSPEWTEAFF	TGTGCCAGCAGCCCCGAGTGGACTGAAGCTTTCTTT
TRBV6-5	TRBJ1-5	-	-	CASTPGGYNQPQHF	TGTGCCAGCACCCCCGGCGGCTACAATCAGCCCCAGCATTTT
TRBV9	TRBJ2-1	-	TRBD2	CASSKHGTGGPGTSGTNEQFF	TGTGCCAGCAGCAAGCACGGGACAGGGGGACCCGGGACTAGCGGGACCAATGAGCAGTTCTTC
TRBV6-5	TRBJ2-5	once	TRBD2	CASSYSSGRGETQYF	TGTGCCAGCAGTTACTCTAGCGGGAGAGGGGAGACCCAGTACTTC
TRBV27	TRBJ2-1	-	TRBD1	CASSPRDRVYNEQFF	TGTGCCAGCAGTCCCCGGGACAGGGTCTACAATGAGCAGTTCTTC
TRBV28	TRBJ2-7	once	-	CASSLSTSSYEQYF	TGTGCCAGCAGTCTTAGCACGAGCTCCTACGAGCAGTACTTC
TRBV5-1	TRBJ1-1	-	-	CASSSEGAAARPNTEAFF	TGCGCCAGCAGCTCAGAAGGGGCAGCCGCCCGTCCCAACACTGAAGCTTTCTTT
TRBV27	TRBJ2-7	-	-	CASSLYGKLPYEQYF	TGTGCCAGCAGTTTGTACGGGAAACTCCCCTACGAGCAGTACTTC
TRBV13	TRBJ2-1	-	-	CASSPGLHNEQFF	TGTGCCAGCAGCCCAGGGTTGCACAATGAGCAGTTCTTC
TRBV9	TRBJ1-3	-	-	CASSRRDNSGNTIYF	TGTGCCAGCAGCCGCCGGGACAACTCTGGAAACACCATATATTTT
TRBV5-5	TRBJ1-2	-	-	CASSLSVSTISAYTF	TGTGCCAGCAGCTTGTCGGTATCGACTATCAGTGCCTACACCTTC
TRBV10-1	TRBJ2-7	-	-	CASTKARGSPYEQYF	TGCGCCAGCACCAAGGCGCGAGGAAGCCCATACGAGCAGTACTTC
TRBV29-1	TRBJ2-3	-	-	CSVVFANRETDTQYF	TGCAGCGTTGTGTTTGCGAACCGGGAAACAGATACGCAGTATTTT
TRBV21-1	TRBJ2-7	-	-	CASSSAAHLSEQYF	TGTGCCAGCAGCTCAGCGGCGCATCTCAGCGAGCAGTACTTC
TRBV28	TRBJ2-2	-	TRBD2	CASSSLAGNTGELFF	TGTGCCAGCAGTTCGCTAGCGGGGAACACCGGGGAGCTGTTTTTT
TRBV2	TRBJ2-7	once	TRBD1	CASSEADRPIREQYF	TGTGCCAGCAGCGAGGCGGACAGGCCGATCAGGGAGCAGTACTTC
TRBV6-1	TRBJ2-7	-	TRBD1	CASSEWDRGRGTYEQYF	TGTGCCAGCAGTGAATGGGACAGGGGGCGCGGGACCTACGAGCAGTACTTC
TRBV19	TRBJ1-5	-	-	CASSPREAINQPQHF	TGTGCCAGTAGTCCCAGGGAGGCCATCAATCAGCCCCAGCATTTT